Below, one T cell receptor (beta chain) is given with its context. Original handling: How many nucleated cells were present was estimated from reference gene primer amplification. Repertoires were generated with immunoSEQ multiplex PCR, while TCRdb's copy carries only in-frame clones and drops some. Clonal size and the V and J genes are those of that table, whereas D and trimming came from the DNA. The sample lists under 300,000 clones; approximately 90% were seen once. The sample is drawn from a study of blood T cell repertoires in COVID-19. Study-wide background: Donors in the United States, Italy and Spain gave samples during acute or convalescent COVID-19. T cells, B-cell-depleted T cells, or PBMCs provided the cDNA or gDNA that served as material.

V was cut by 6 bases and J by 1 base, with 16 bases left in between. The CDR3 consists of 16 residues. Per the germline V gene, CDR1 is MGHRA and CDR2 is YSYEKL. The chain employs TRBV4-1 and TRBJ2-1; D might be TRBD2 (5 bases). The sequenced sample consisted of peripheral blood. The sequence was collected from a woman between 40 and 50 years old who had recovered from COVID-19. CDR3 sequence reads: CASRERASWSYNEQFF. The CDR3 DNA reads TGCGCCAGCAGAGAAAGGGCTAGCTGGTCCTACAATGAGCAGTTCTTC.